The 15 T cell receptor beta chains below all came from one sample that was sequenced in a study of CD8 T cells in ankylosing spondylitis. Using its own MiXCR run on the 5' RACE reads, TCRdb lists one record per CDR3 protein. The data hold under 55,000 distinct CDR3 sequences, with approximately 8% observed a single time. Source material: blood, either unsorted or a sorted T cell fraction (not recorded which). These receptor sequences come from a female donor with ankylosing spondylitis or in good health (not recorded which).

In its sample, this clonotype was seen many times. The V gene is TRBV12-3 or TRBV12-4, the J gene TRBJ1-1; no clear D gene. Trimming shortened V by 2 bases and J by 1 base, and 5 bases separated the two germline ends. The CDR3 is 13 residues long. The DNA of the CDR3 is TGTGCCAGCAGTTTACCCAGGAACACTGAAGCTTTCTTT. Protein sequence: CASSLPRNTEAFF.

The rearrangement links TRBV5-1 to TRBJ1-2; D uncertain. The CDR3 has 13 amino acids. Looked up from germline, CDR1 is SGHRS and CDR2 is YFSETQ. The V end was cut by 4 bases, the J end by 6 bases, with 13 bases between. The CDR3 is CASSAGDAHGYTF. The CDR3 DNA follows: TGCGCCAGCAGCGCGGGAGATGCTCATGGCTACACCTTC.

In this sample, this clonotype turned up many times. The rearrangement links TRBV28 to TRBJ1-1; D gene unclear. Germline CDR1 and CDR2: MDHEN and SYDVKM. Deletions cut 10 bases from V and 2 bases from J, with 20 bases between. This CDR3 spans 15 amino acids. CDR3 in amino acids: CATLRHPIINTEAFF. The CDR3 DNA reads TGTGCCACCCTTAGACACCCTATTATTAACACTGAAGCTTTCTTT.

Ten or more counts support this clonotype. The V and J genes are TRBV28 and TRBJ1-4, with a tentative D call TRBD1 (6 bases). Germline V gene lookup returns CDR1 MDHEN and CDR2 SYDVKM. Trimming cost V 8 bases and J 8 bases, with 21 bases left between them. This CDR3 region has 15 residues. Here the CDR3 reads CASPLEAGVREKLFF. In DNA, the CDR3 is TGTGCCAGCCCCCTCGAGGCAGGGGTCCGGGAAAAACTGTTTTTT.

This clonotype was found a few times. The gene calls are TRBV5-5 and TRBJ2-5; 9 bases fit TRBD2. Germline V CDR1 and CDR2: SGHKS, YYEKEE (reference sequence). V gave up 2 bases and J gave up 5 bases; unmatched junction bases: 10. The CDR3 is 16 residues long. The CDR3 DNA reads as TGTGCCAGCAGCTTAGGAAGCGGGGGGCTGGGGGAGACCCAGTACTTC. It translates to CASSLGSGGLGETQYF.

This clonotype was seen ten or more times. V and J are TRBV28 and TRBJ2-6; D gene ambiguous. Germline V gives CDR1 MDHEN, CDR2 SYDVKM. The CDR3 loop spans 15 amino acids. V dropped 3 bases and J dropped 0 bases, with 6 bases sitting between them. The CDR3 nucleotides are TGTGCCAGCAGTTTCTCACACTCTGGGGCCAACGTCCTGACTTTC. Protein product: CASSFSHSGANVLTF.

This clonotype was picked up many times. This chain links TRBV2 with TRBJ1-1; D remains unclear. The V gene lost 6 bases and the J gene lost 0 bases, with 5 bases spanning the gap. The CDR3 has 12 amino acids. The germline CDR1 and CDR2 sequences are SNHLY and FYNNEI. The CDR3 bases are TGTGCCAGCAGGAGGGTGAACACTGAAGCTTTCTTT. It specifies CASRRVNTEAFF.

This clonotype occurred many times. The chain couples TRBV27 to TRBJ2-3; D is unclear. CDR1 and CDR2 (germline): MNHEY, SMNVEV (reference sequence). V gave up 5 bases and J gave up 0 bases, with 15 bases separating them. The CDR3 runs 16 residues. The CDR3 reads CASSGFSSSSTDTQYF. CDR3 bases: TGTGCCAGCAGTGGGTTCTCTTCATCTAGCACAGATACGCAGTATTTT.

In its sample, this clonotype was seen many times. This chain uses TRBV5-8 with TRBJ2-1, with a possible D match to TRBD1 (6 bases). The CDR3 loop spans 13 amino acids. V lost 4 bases and J lost 4, with 9 bases in between. Germline CDR1 SGHTS, CDR2 YDEGEE. CDR3 DNA: TGTGCCAGCAGCGACGGGACATACAATGAGCAGTTCTTC. Protein product: CASSDGTYNEQFF.

This clonotype was picked up many times. The chain couples TRBV18 to TRBJ1-2, with no clear D. Per the germline V gene, CDR1 is KGHSH and CDR2 is LQKENI. The CDR3 has 12 amino acids. Trimming cost V 2 bases and J 6 bases, with 7 bases left between them. CDR3 nucleotide sequence: TGTGCCAGCTCACCAAAAAGGGATGGCTACACCTTC. This translates into CASSPKRDGYTF.

Comments on this clonotype: A much bigger clone sits one base away, suggesting this may be a read error. The chain employs TRBV21-1 and TRBJ2-3. TRBV21-1 is flagged as a pseudogene. The CDR3 totals 9 residues. CDR3 residues: CASRNTQYF. The CDR3 nucleotides read TGTGCCAGCAGGAATACGCAGTATTTT.

This clonotype was found many times. The chain couples TRBV20-1 to TRBJ1-1, with D perhaps matching TRBD1 (5 bases). Per germline, CDR1 DFQATT and CDR2 SNEGSKA (reference sequence). The germline V and J ends were trimmed by 0 bases and 10 bases, with 9 bases remaining between them. The CDR3 has 11 residues. The chain's CDR3 is CSARDLQGAFF. CDR3 DNA: TGCAGTGCTAGAGATCTGCAGGGAGCTTTCTTT.

This clonotype appeared many times. The chain joins TRBV7-8 to TRBJ2-3; TRBD2 aligns across 11 bases. With V trimmed by 2 bases and J by 0 bases, 7 bases remained unmatched. Germline V gene sequence: CDR1 SGHVS, CDR2 FQNEAQ. The CDR3 has 18 residues. CDR3 loop: CASSLRLAGTLSTDTQYF. The CDR3, as DNA: TGTGCCAGCAGCTTACGACTAGCGGGGACCCTTAGCACAGATACGCAGTATTTT.

This clonotype was observed at least ten times. The chain employs TRBV18 and TRBJ2-3; D is unresolved. This CDR3 has 15 residues. Looked up from germline, CDR1 is KGHSH and CDR2 is LQKENI. V was cut by 0 bases and J by 3 bases, with 10 bases left in between. CDR3 in DNA: TGTGCCAGCTCACCACCGGAGAGGCCAACAGATACGCAGTATTTT. Translating it yields CASSPPERPTDTQYF. The variable domain in full, with the rest retrieved from reference TRBV18 and TRBJ2-3, is NAGVMQNPRHLVRRRGQEARLRCSPMKGHSHVYWYRQLPEEGLKFMVYLQKENIIDESGMPKERFSAEFPKEGPSILRIQQVVRGDSAAYFCASSPPERPTDTQYFGPGTRLTVL.

This clonotype was seen more than once but under ten times. V gene TRBV11-2 combines with J gene TRBJ2-3; D may be TRBD2 (5 bases). Germline V gene lookup returns CDR1 SGHAT and CDR2 FQNNGV. V lost 4 bases to trimming and J lost 8 bases, with 16 bases between them. The CDR3 covers 14 residues. The CDR3 is CASSSGLAGGTQYF. The CDR3 DNA follows: TGTGCCAGCAGCTCAGGACTTGCCGGTGGTACGCAGTATTTT.